The clone carrying this T cell receptor beta chain was seen a handful of times. Primers for the PCR totalled 60 Vbeta and 13 Jbeta. The repertoire was sequenced with immunoSEQ multiplex PCR; TCRdb's copy has only in-frame clones and lacks some. The repertoire includes fewer than 200,000 clones, around 84% of them detected once, and about 2.1% sits in the top ten. This record belongs to a study of cytomegalovirus exposure and HLA in healthy donors. Trimming took off 3 bases at V and 4 bases at J, with 19 bases between the two ends. The CDR3 extends over 17 amino acids. Germline lookup yields CDR1 LGHNA and CDR2 YSLEER.

The source material was PBMCs. The V gene is TRBV4-3, the J gene TRBJ2-1, with D maybe TRBD1 (6 bases). The source of this sequence is a man aged 18 to 29 in good health and CMV-seropositive. CDR3 DNA: TGCGCCAGCAGCCAGGGACACAGCGTCTCTGGGTACAATGAGCAGTTCTTC. Amino acid sequence: CASSQGHSVSGYNEQFF.